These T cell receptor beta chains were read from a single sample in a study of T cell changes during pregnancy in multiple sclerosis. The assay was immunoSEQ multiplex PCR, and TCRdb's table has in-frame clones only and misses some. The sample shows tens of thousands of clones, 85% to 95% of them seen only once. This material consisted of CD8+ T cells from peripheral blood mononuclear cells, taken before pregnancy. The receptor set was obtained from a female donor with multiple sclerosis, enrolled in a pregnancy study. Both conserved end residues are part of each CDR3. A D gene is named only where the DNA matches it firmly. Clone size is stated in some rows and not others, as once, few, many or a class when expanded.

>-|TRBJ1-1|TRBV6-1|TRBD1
CASIRTGVTEAFF
TGTGCCAGCATCAGAACAGGGGTGACTGAAGCTTTCTTT
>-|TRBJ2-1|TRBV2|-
CASRSGYNEQFF
TGTGCCAGCAGGTCAGGTTACAATGAGCAGTTCTTC
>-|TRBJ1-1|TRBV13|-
CASSTQGGLNTEAFF
TGTGCCAGCAGCACACAGGGCGGTTTGAACACTGAAGCTTTCTTT
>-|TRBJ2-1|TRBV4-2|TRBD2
CASSQDWRTSANEQFF
TGTGCCAGCAGCCAAGATTGGAGGACTAGCGCCAATGAGCAGTTCTTC
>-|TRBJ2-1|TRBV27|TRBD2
CASSSGTRGFNEQFF
TGTGCCAGCAGTTCCGGGACTAGGGGCTTCAATGAGCAGTTCTTC
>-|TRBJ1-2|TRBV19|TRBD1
CASSIRDRVGDGYTF
TGTGCCAGTAGTATCCGAGACAGGGTTGGCGATGGCTACACCTTC
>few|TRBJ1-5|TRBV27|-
CASSRLGEGNQPQHF
TGTGCCAGCAGCCGACTGGGGGAGGGCAATCAGCCCCAGCATTTT
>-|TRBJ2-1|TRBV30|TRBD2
CAWRWLAGYNEQFF
TGTGCCTGGAGGTGGTTAGCGGGGTACAATGAGCAGTTCTTC
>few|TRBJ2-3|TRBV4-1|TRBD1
CASSPPGQDTGTQYF
TGCGCCAGCAGTCCTCCGGGACAGGACACTGGTACGCAGTATTTT
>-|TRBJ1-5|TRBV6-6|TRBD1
CASGTGGNQPQHF
TGTGCCAGCGGGACAGGGGGTAATCAGCCCCAGCATTTT
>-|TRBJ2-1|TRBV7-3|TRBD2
CASSAGLAGGNEQFF
TGTGCCAGCAGCGCGGGACTAGCGGGAGGCAATGAGCAGTTCTTC
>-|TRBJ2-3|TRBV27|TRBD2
CASTTAGSADTQYF
TGTGCCAGCACGACAGCGGGAAGCGCAGATACGCAGTATTTT
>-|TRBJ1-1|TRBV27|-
CASSLLPGSAEAFF
TGTGCCAGCAGTTTATTACCGGGTAGCGCTGAAGCTTTCTTT
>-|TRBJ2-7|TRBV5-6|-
CASSLPPGFHTTYEQYF
TGTGCCAGCAGCTTGCCACCGGGGTTCCATACCACTTACGAGCAGTACTTC
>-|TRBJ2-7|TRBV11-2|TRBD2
CASSFGSGGYEQYF
TGTGCCAGCAGCTTTGGCAGCGGGGGATACGAGCAGTACTTC
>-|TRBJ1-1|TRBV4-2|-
CASSQGSGLMNTEAFF
TGTGCCAGCAGCCAAGGCAGTGGCCTCATGAACACTGAAGCTTTCTTT
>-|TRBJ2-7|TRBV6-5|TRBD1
CASSYGQGVYEQYF
TGTGCCAGCAGTTACGGACAGGGAGTCTACGAGCAGTACTTC
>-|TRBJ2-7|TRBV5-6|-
CASSGPYGYEQYF
TGTGCCAGCAGCGGCCCGTACGGGTACGAGCAGTACTTC
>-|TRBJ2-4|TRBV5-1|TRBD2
CASSERLAGVGDKNIQYF
TGCGCCAGCAGCGAAAGACTAGCGGGGGTCGGGGACAAAAACATTCAGTACTTC
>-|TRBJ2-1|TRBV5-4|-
CASSFRRENYNEQFF
TGTGCCAGCAGCTTTAGGCGGGAAAATTACAATGAGCAGTTCTTC
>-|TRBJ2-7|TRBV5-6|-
CASSLGGYEQYF
TGTGCCAGCAGCTTGGGCGGCTACGAGCAGTACTTC
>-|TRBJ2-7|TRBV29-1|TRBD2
CSVVSGSYEQYF
TGCAGCGTTGTTAGCGGGAGTTACGAGCAGTACTTC
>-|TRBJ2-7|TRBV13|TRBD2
CASSLTSGMPEQYF
TGTGCCAGCAGCTTGACTAGCGGGATGCCCGAGCAGTACTTC
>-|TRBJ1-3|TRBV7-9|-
CASSPTGYSGNTIYF
TGTGCCAGCAGCCCAACAGGGTACTCTGGAAACACCATATATTTT
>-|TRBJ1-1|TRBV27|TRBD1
CASSLGTGAEAFF
TGTGCCAGCAGTCTAGGGACAGGGGCTGAAGCTTTCTTT
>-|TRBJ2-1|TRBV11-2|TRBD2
CASSLDPSGYNEQFF
TGTGCCAGCAGCTTAGATCCTAGCGGCTACAATGAGCAGTTCTTC
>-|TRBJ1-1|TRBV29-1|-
CSVGRGTEAFF
TGCAGCGTTGGTAGGGGCACTGAAGCTTTCTTT
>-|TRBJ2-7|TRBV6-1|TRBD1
CASSPGTGFHEQYF
TGTGCCAGCAGCCCCGGGACAGGGTTCCACGAGCAGTACTTC
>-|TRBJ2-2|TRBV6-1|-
CASSPGTSAELFF
TGTGCCAGCAGTCCTGGGACTTCCGCGGAGCTGTTTTTT
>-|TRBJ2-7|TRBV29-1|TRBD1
CSVGTASEQYF
TGCAGCGTGGGGACAGCCTCCGAGCAGTACTTC
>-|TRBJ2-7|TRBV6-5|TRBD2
CASSYSIAGIADEQYF
TGTGCCAGCAGTTACTCTATAGCGGGGATCGCCGACGAGCAGTACTTC
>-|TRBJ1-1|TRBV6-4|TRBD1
CASSFTGTGLNTEAFF
TGTGCCAGCAGCTTTACCGGGACAGGTTTGAACACTGAAGCTTTCTTT
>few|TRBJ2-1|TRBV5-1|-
CASSLAQGTYNEQFF
TGCGCCAGCAGCTTGGCTCAGGGCACCTACAATGAGCAGTTCTTC
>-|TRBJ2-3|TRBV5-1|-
CASSRRGGGVWRSTDTQYF
TGCGCCAGCAGCCGAAGAGGTGGAGGGGTCTGGCGGAGCACAGATACGCAGTATTTT
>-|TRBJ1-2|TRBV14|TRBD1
CASSQDRDNHGYTF
TGTGCCAGCAGCCAGGACAGGGATAACCATGGCTACACCTTC
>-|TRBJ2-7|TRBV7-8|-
CASSSFGSTVYEQYF
TGTGCCAGCAGCTCTTTCGGGAGTACGGTTTACGAGCAGTACTTC
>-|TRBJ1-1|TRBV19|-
CASSFAQTLNTEAFF
TGTGCCAGTAGCTTCGCACAGACCTTGAACACTGAAGCTTTCTTT
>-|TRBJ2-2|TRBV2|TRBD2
CASSEAVVWTSFREGTGELFF
TGTGCCAGCAGTGAAGCGGTCGTATGGACTAGCTTCCGTGAGGGGACCGGGGAGCTGTTTTTT
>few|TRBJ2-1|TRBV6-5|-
CASSSPRYNEQFF
TGTGCCAGCAGTTCCCCCAGATACAATGAGCAGTTCTTC
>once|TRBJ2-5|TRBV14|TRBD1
CASSQESGQGRETQYF
TGTGCCAGCAGCCAAGAATCCGGACAGGGGCGGGAGACCCAGTACTTC
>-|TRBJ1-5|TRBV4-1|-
CASSPDSINQPQHF
TGCGCCAGCAGCCCGGACAGCATCAATCAGCCCCAGCATTTT
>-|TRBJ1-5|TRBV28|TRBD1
CASSPNRGNQPQHF
TGTGCCAGCAGTCCCAACAGGGGTAATCAGCCCCAGCATTTT
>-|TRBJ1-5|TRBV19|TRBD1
CASIPGTGASQPQHF
TGTGCCAGTATCCCCGGGACAGGGGCAAGTCAGCCCCAGCATTTT
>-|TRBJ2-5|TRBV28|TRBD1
CASSPRTGKGQETQYF
TGTGCCAGCAGTCCTCGGACAGGGAAAGGCCAAGAGACCCAGTACTTC
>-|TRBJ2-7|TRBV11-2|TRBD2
CASSLMGLAGFDEQYF
TGTGCCAGCAGCCTTATGGGACTAGCGGGATTCGACGAGCAGTACTTC
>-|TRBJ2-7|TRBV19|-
CASTGEDSYEQYF
TGTGCCAGTACGGGGGAAGACTCCTACGAGCAGTACTTC
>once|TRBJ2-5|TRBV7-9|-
CASSLQGYQETQYF
TGTGCCAGCAGCTTACAGGGCTATCAAGAGACCCAGTACTTC
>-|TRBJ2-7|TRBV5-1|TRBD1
CASSLEYGQGGLFGEQYF
TGCGCCAGCAGCCTGGAATATGGACAGGGGGGTCTGTTCGGCGAGCAGTACTTC